This T cell receptor beta chain was recovered during a study of blood T cell repertoires in COVID-19. The table came from immunoSEQ multiplex PCR; TCRdb's copy has only in-frame clones and leaves some out. The sample has 300,000 to 350,000 clones; over 75% are singletons. Assignment of participants to cohorts was predicated upon participant-reported clinical history. The CDR3 consists of 15 residues. CDR1 and CDR2 from the germline V gene are MDHEN and SYDVKM. V was trimmed by 5 bases and J by 2 bases, leaving 15 bases between them. This chain links TRBV28 with TRBJ2-5; D is possibly TRBD1 (6 bases). Input material: PBMCs or T cells enriched from blood (not recorded which). This TCR was sampled from a young man who had recovered from COVID-19. CDR3 in amino acids: CASSLTGILQETQYF. For the CDR3, the DNA is TGTGCCAGCAGTCTCACAGGGATACTACAAGAGACCCAGTACTTC.